The 25 T cell receptor beta chains presented below share a single source sample, sequenced in a study of cytomegalovirus exposure and HLA in healthy donors (dated by TCRdb to about 2017). The library relied on the immunoSEQ multiplex PCR assay. For the multiplex PCR, a mixture combining 60 forward primers for TCR Vbeta segments and 13 reverse primers for TCR Jbeta segments was used. Entries here come from immuneACCESS through TCRdb and include only in-frame sequences with V and J called. Some clones fail to appear in such tables; in the studies checked, an unresolved V gene covers under half of the shortfall, and the cause of the remainder is unknown. The sample profile shows 170,000 or so clones; approximately 80% of them were found once. Of the sample, approximately 1.6% is held by the ten largest clones. Sequencing was done on a sample of PBMCs. These receptors were obtained from a woman aged 25-40 years in good health and CMV-seronegative.

This chain uses TRBV5-8 with TRBJ2-5; weak D call: TRBD2 (6 bases). Trimming removed 4 bases from V and 11 bases from J, with 15 bases in between. From germline, CDR1 is SGHTS and CDR2 YDEGEE. CDR3 length: 12 amino acids. CDR3 residues: CASSLGGLEQYF. CDR3 in DNA: TGTGCCAGCAGCCTCGGGGGTCTGGAGCAGTACTTC.

The CDR3 DNA reads TGTGCCACCAGCACTAGGGGAAGGACAGGGCCCAGAGTATCCATGAACACTGAAGCTTTCTTT. Its protein is CATSTRGRTGPRVSMNTEAFF. The chain uses TRBV15 and TRBJ1-1, with TRBD1 matching 8 bases. CDR1 is LNHNV, CDR2 YYDKDF, per germline (reference sequence). The CDR3 is made up of 21 amino acids. J was trimmed by 0 bases and V by 4 bases; bases with no gene match: 22.

The V call is TRBV7-9, the J call TRBJ1-4; 8 bases line up with TRBD1. This CDR3 spans 14 amino acids. CDR1 is SEHNR and CDR2 is FQNEAQ in the germline V gene (reference sequence). J was trimmed by 8 bases and V by 1 base; bases with no gene match: 3. The CDR3, as DNA: TGTGCCAGCAGCTTAGGGACAGGGTTCGAAAAACTGTTTTTT. It codes for CASSLGTGFEKLFF.

This clone was seen a handful of times. This CDR3 reads CASSLVGRDDWHEQYF. In nucleotides, the CDR3 is TGTGCCAGCAGCTTAGTTGGCAGGGATGATTGGCACGAGCAGTACTTC. The rearrangement joins TRBV7-9 to TRBJ2-7; tentatively, D is TRBD1 (5 bases). The CDR3 consists of 16 residues. Trimming pared 1 base from V and 5 bases from J, leaving 18 bases between. Germline lookup yields CDR1 SEHNR and CDR2 FQNEAQ (reference sequence).

The chain recombines TRBV19 with TRBJ1-2; a possible D gene is TRBD1 (6 bases). This CDR3 comprises 13 residues. The V gene lost 6 bases and the J gene lost 2 bases, with 10 bases spanning the gap. Per the germline V gene, CDR1 is LNHDA and CDR2 is SQIVND (reference sequence). Here the CDR3 reads CASRGTGNYGYTF. CDR3 DNA sequence: TGTGCCAGTAGAGGCACAGGGAACTATGGCTACACCTTC.

The chain has TRBV15 and TRBJ2-1; TRBD2 agrees at 9 bases. The length of the CDR3 is 13 residues. Germline V lookup: CDR1 LNHNV, CDR2 YYDKDF (reference sequence). J gave up 2 bases and V 7 bases, and 0 bases lay outside the gene matches. This chain's CDR3 is CATKRGAYNEQFF. Here the CDR3 DNA reads TGTGCCACCAAGCGGGGGGCCTACAATGAGCAGTTCTTC.

A remark on this clone: At one of its ends the junction is not consistent with the germline gene, which may arise from a read error. The chain is built from TRBV7-7 and TRBJ2-3; D gene unclear. Looked up from germline, CDR1 is SSHAT and CDR2 is FNYEAQ (reference sequence). The CDR3 loop spans 15 amino acids. The CDR3 coding sequence is TGTGCTAGCAGCTTAAACTCGCTCGGGACAGATACGCAGTATTTT. Its translation is CASSLNSLGTDTQYF.

The gene calls are TRBV27 and TRBJ2-3; D not resolved. Per the germline V gene, CDR1 is MNHEY and CDR2 is SMNVEV (reference sequence). This CDR3 spans 15 amino acids. V lost 2 bases to trimming and J lost 4 bases, with 13 bases between them. The CDR3 DNA reads as TGTGCCAGCAGTTTAAGTGGCAGTGAAGCAGATACGCAGTATTTT. This encodes CASSLSGSEADTQYF.

The V gene is TRBV19, the J gene TRBJ1-3, with D possibly being TRBD1 (6 bases). The CDR3 covers 17 residues. The germline V and J ends were trimmed by 6 bases and 4 bases, with 22 bases remaining between them. The germline V gene has CDR1 LNHDA and CDR2 SQIVND (reference sequence). The CDR3 nucleotides read TGTGCCAGTAGCCGGTTGTCCTCGGGACAACTCGGAAACACCATATATTTT. It specifies CASSRLSSGQLGNTIYF.

The chain carries TRBV12-5 and TRBJ1-2; D gene ambiguous. V dropped 1 base and J dropped 4 bases, with 16 bases sitting between them. The CDR3 covers 16 residues. Per the germline V gene, CDR1 is LGHNT and CDR2 is FRNRAP. The CDR3 loop is CASGLGAGLPIYGYTF. The CDR3 DNA reads TGTGCTAGTGGTTTGGGGGCAGGCCTACCGATCTATGGCTACACCTTC. The whole variable domain, remainder taken from reference TRBV12-5 and TRBJ1-2, is DARVTQTPRHKVTEMGQEVTMRCQPILGHNTVFWYRQTMMQGLELLAYFRNRAPLDDSGMPKDRFSAEMPDATLATLKIQPSEPRDSAVYFCASGLGAGLPIYGYTFGSGTRLTVV.

In its sample, this clone was seen a few times. The chain carries TRBV28 and TRBJ1-4; D unclear. The CDR3 has 15 residues. Germline loops: CDR1 MDHEN, CDR2 SYDVKM. V was shortened by 4 bases and J by 2 bases, with 11 bases between the two germline ends. The CDR3 region is CASSSPQVTNEKLFF. CDR3 coding DNA: TGTGCCAGCAGTTCTCCGCAGGTTACTAATGAAAAACTGTTTTTT.

The rearrangement links TRBV5-1 to TRBJ2-5, with 7 bases identical to TRBD1. This CDR3 contains 15 residues. V was clipped by 6 bases and J by 5 bases; unmatched bases: 13. Germline loops: CDR1 SGHRS, CDR2 YFSETQ. CDR3 sequence (DNA): TGCGCCAGCAATCACCCCGAGGGGGCAGGGGAGACCCAGTACTTC. Protein product: CASNHPEGAGETQYF.

As to this clone: Within the sample, other DNA sequences also encode this same CDR3. The rearrangement joins TRBV5-1 to TRBJ2-3; 11 positions match TRBD2. Germline CDR1 is SGHRS and CDR2 is YFSETQ. This CDR3 region has 15 residues. J gave up 1 base and V 2 bases, and 0 bases lay outside the gene matches. This CDR3 reads CASSFSGGGTDTQYF. In nucleotides, the CDR3 is TGCGCCAGCAGCTTTAGCGGGGGGGGCACAGATACGCAGTATTTT.

The V gene is TRBV29-1, the J gene TRBJ2-7; 11 nucleotides agree with TRBD2. CDR1 is SQVTM, CDR2 ANQGSEA, per germline. This CDR3 comprises 19 residues. V dropped 0 bases and J dropped 1; count of bases not matched to a gene: 14. The CDR3 DNA reads as TGCAGCGTTGAAGAGCACGGGACTAGCGGCGGCAGGGTTTCCTACGAGCAGTACTTC. As protein: CSVEEHGTSGGRVSYEQYF.

In its sample, this clone was seen a few times. The chain uses TRBV6-4 and TRBJ1-2, with TRBD1 matching over 9 bases. J was trimmed by 3 bases and V by 3 bases; bases with no gene match: 11. Germline V gene lookup returns CDR1 MRHNA and CDR2 SNTAGT. The CDR3 length is 17 residues. CDR3 nucleotides: TGTGCCAGCAGTGAAACCGGGACAGGGTCGGGGGACTATGGCTACACCTTC. Amino acid sequence: CASSETGTGSGDYGYTF.

The sample holds a few counts of this clone. The chain recombines TRBV5-1 with TRBJ2-1, with 14 bases lining up with TRBD2. This CDR3 comprises 20 residues. CDR1 is SGHRS and CDR2 is YFSETQ in the germline V gene. The V and J ends lost 3 bases and 8 bases, in that order; junction bases with no gene match: 19. The CDR3 sequence is CASSSAGLAGGRGTSDEQFF. Written as DNA, the CDR3 is TGCGCCAGCAGCTCCGCCGGACTAGCGGGAGGAAGGGGGACTTCGGATGAGCAGTTCTTC. Full variable domain (rest looked up from reference TRBV5-1 and TRBJ2-1): KAGVTQTPRYLIKTRGQQVTLSCSPISGHRSVSWYQQTPGQGLQFLFEYFSETQRNKGNFPGRFSGRQFSNSRSEMNVSTLELGDSALYLCASSSAGLAGGRGTSDEQFFGPGTRLTVL.

The rearrangement links TRBV5-6 to TRBJ1-6; D perhaps matches TRBD1 (6 bases). Germline CDR1 reads SGHDT; CDR2 reads YYEEEE. The CDR3 loop spans 15 amino acids. V was shortened by 4 bases and J by 7 bases, with 15 bases between the two germline ends. The DNA of the CDR3 is TGTGCCAGCAGCGTCCAGGGGATAGTGAATTCACCCCTCCACTTT. Amino acids: CASSVQGIVNSPLHF.

To note about this clone: Other DNA variants within this sample encode the same CDR3. As DNA, the CDR3 is TGTGCCAGCAGCGCTCCCGCGTCGGGGGTCACAGATACGCAGTATTTT. Translation gives CASSAPASGVTDTQYF. The chain couples TRBV9 to TRBJ2-3, with a possible D match to TRBD2 (6 bases). With 3 bases removed from V and 2 bases from J, the gap between germline ends came to 16 bases. Germline assignment: CDR1 SGDLS and CDR2 YYNGEE. There are 16 residues in the CDR3. Based on the CDR3 plus reference TRBV9 and TRBJ2-3, the full variable domain is DSGVTQTPKHLITATGQRVTLRCSPRSGDLSVYWYQQSLDQGLQFLIQYYNGEERAKGNILERFSAQQFPDLHSELNLSSLELGDSALYFCASSAPASGVTDTQYFGPGTRLTVL.

V and J are TRBV10-3 and TRBJ2-1, with 9 nucleotides matching TRBD1. The CDR3 is 16 residues long. Germline lookup yields CDR1 ENHRY and CDR2 SYGVKD. The V gene end was trimmed by 0 bases and the J gene end by 7 bases; junction bases not matched to a gene: 7. Here the CDR3 reads CAISESTGGGWNEQFF. The CDR3 DNA sequence: TGTGCCATCAGTGAGTCTACAGGGGGCGGATGGAATGAGCAGTTCTTC.

The rearrangement uses TRBV29-1 and TRBJ2-7; 8 bases fit TRBD1. The CDR3 sequence is 13 residues long. Per germline, CDR1 SQVTM and CDR2 ANQGSEA. J was trimmed by 6 bases and V by 8 bases; bases with no gene match: 12. CDR3 region: CSLWVRQGLEQYF. CDR3 nucleotide sequence: TGCAGCCTGTGGGTCCGACAGGGGCTCGAGCAGTACTTC.

The chain has TRBV5-1 and TRBJ1-1; 8 bases map to TRBD1. CDR3 length: 16 residues. Germline assignment: CDR1 SGHRS and CDR2 YFSETQ. V shed 7 bases and J 1 base; nucleotides not matched to a gene: 12. The CDR3 spells CASWPTGALGNTEAFF. CDR3 DNA: TGCGCCAGCTGGCCGACAGGGGCCTTGGGGAACACTGAAGCTTTCTTT.

The V call is TRBV7-3, the J call TRBJ1-3, with D maybe TRBD1 (6 bases). This CDR3 spans 15 amino acids. Per the germline V gene, CDR1 is SGHTA and CDR2 is FQGTGA. V was shortened by 4 bases and J by 3 bases, with 13 bases between the two germline ends. DNA for the CDR3: TGTGCCAGCAGCTATCAAGGGGGTTTTGGAAACACCATATATTTT. It codes for CASSYQGGFGNTIYF.

This clone was seen a few times. V is TRBV5-6 and J is TRBJ2-7; 9 nucleotides match TRBD2. V trimming: 3 bases; J trimming: 6 bases; junction bases outside the gene matches: 10. Germline V gene lookup returns CDR1 SGHDT and CDR2 YYEEEE. This CDR3 region has 15 residues. CDR3 region: CASSSSSSGDIEQYF. CDR3 nucleotides: TGTGCCAGCAGCTCTAGTTCTAGCGGGGATATCGAGCAGTACTTC.

This clone appeared a few times. V and J are TRBV6-5 and TRBJ1-5; 8 bases fit TRBD1. The CDR3 has 13 amino acids. Germline V CDR1 and CDR2: MNHEY, SVGAGI. Trimming removed 5 bases from V and 4 bases from J; junction bases left unmatched: 1. The CDR3 DNA reads TGTGCCAGCAGTCGGACAGGGAATCAGCCCCAGCATTTT. It specifies CASSRTGNQPQHF.

Only one count was recorded for this clone. CDR3 amino acids: CASSLDAGSGEETQYF. In DNA, the CDR3 is TGTGCCAGCAGTTTAGATGCCGGGTCGGGAGAAGAGACCCAGTACTTC. The chain is built from TRBV27 and TRBJ2-5; the D gene is possibly TRBD2 (6 bases). V lost 2 bases and J 3 bases, leaving 16 bases between the germline ends. The CDR3 covers 16 residues. The germline gives CDR1 MNHEY, CDR2 SMNVEV (reference sequence).